Given below is one T cell receptor beta chain in context. Antigen unknown. The data were taken from a study of identical twins. General observations from the study: There was more out-of-frame TCR alpha sharing in monozygotic twins than models estimated. Insertions ran lower in abundant cord blood beta clonotypes, though not in memory repertoires.

The CDR3 length is 15 residues. Trimming took 4 bases from V and 6 from J, leaving 16 bases between them. Germline V lookup: CDR1 ENHRY, CDR2 SYGVKD. TCRdb fed the 5' RACE reads into MiXCR, producing one record per CDR3 protein. The sample lists 550,000 to 800,000 distinct CDR3 sequences; under 8.5% were seen once. This sample also belongs to another study, concerning yellow fever vaccine responses in identical twins.

Material for sequencing was PBMCs. The rearrangement uses TRBV10-3 and TRBJ2-1, with D possibly called TRBD1 or TRBD2 (6 bases each). The source is a woman younger than 35 in good health. The CDR3 sequence is CAISVKHREVNEQFF. As DNA, the CDR3 is TGTGCCATCAGTGTAAAGCACAGGGAGGTCAATGAGCAGTTCTTC.